The following is a T cell receptor (beta chain) sequence with its context. This CDR3 is 15 amino acids long. The V gene's germline CDR1 is MNHEY and CDR2 SMNVEV (reference sequence). With 7 bases clipped from V and 4 bases from J, the junction kept 9 bases outside the gene matches. This sample is drawn from a study of cytomegalovirus exposure and HLA in healthy donors. The study ran its PCR with 60 Vbeta and 13 Jbeta primers. Assay: immunoSEQ multiplex PCR; the TCRdb copy retains only in-frame clones and omits some. Counted here are more than 95,000 clones, less than 80% occurring once; the ten biggest clones make up around 3.3%.

The sequenced sample consisted of PBMCs. J is TRBJ2-7 and V is TRBV27, with 11 bases lining up with TRBD1. The clonotype originates from a woman between 45 and 60 years old in good health and CMV-seronegative. The CDR3 loop reads CASKLVGTGGYEQYF. The CDR3 DNA reads as TGTGCCAGCAAATTGGTTGGGACAGGGGGTTACGAGCAGTACTTC.